These 2 T cell receptor beta chains were all obtained from the same sample, sequenced in a study of blood T cell repertoires in COVID-19. Profiled with immunoSEQ multiplex PCR; TCRdb holds only in-frame clones, not every one. The sample contains 150,000 to 200,000 clones, nearly 90% of which appear only once. The source material was peripheral blood. These receptors all stem from a man in his 60s with active or convalescent COVID-19.

This clone was detected only a few times. This chain joins TRBV6-5 and TRBJ2-2, with D possibly matching TRBD1 (6 bases). Germline V gene data show CDR1 as MNHEY and CDR2 as SVGAGI. V was cut by 2 bases and J by 7 bases, with 14 bases left in between. The CDR3 runs to 15 residues. The CDR3 bases are TGTGCCAGCAGTTACATTAAGGGGGTGAGCGGGGAGCTGTTTTTT. This encodes CASSYIKGVSGELFF.

This clone was recorded only once. This rearrangement joins TRBV27 to TRBJ2-2, with a possible D match to TRBD2 (5 bases). CDR1 and CDR2 (germline): MNHEY, SMNVEV (reference sequence). The CDR3 spans 15 residues. V was clipped by 7 bases and J by 0 bases, with 12 bases between them. CDR3: CASTRTGSNTGELFF. The CDR3, as DNA: TGTGCCAGCACCAGGACTGGCTCGAACACCGGGGAGCTGTTTTTT.